This T cell receptor (beta chain) derives from a study of identifying expanded T cells in peripheral blood. General observations from the study: Clone count variance between roughly two-week samples rose with total template count. Differentially abundant clones: around 1.2 between replicates, 16.4 at two to three weeks, under 25 at four.

Collection occurred without any documented infections or immune events in donors. Concerning this clone: Its target is not known.

The CDR3 is 18 residues long. V lost 0 bases and J lost 5; bases outside the gene matches: 14. CDR1 and CDR2 (germline): SGHRS, YFSETQ. Repertoires were generated with immunoSEQ multiplex PCR, while TCRdb's copy carries only in-frame clones and drops some. The profile shows 100,000 or so clones, over 80% of them singletons. This chain connects TRBV5-1 to TRBJ2-5; TRBD2 matches 9 bases. Sample: blood. This TCR was sampled from a person aged 18-70 years in good health. The CDR3 DNA reads as TGCGCCAGCAGCTTGGGTGTTGCGGGAGGGCCGATATCGGAGACCCAGTACTTC. It specifies CASSLGVAGGPISETQYF.